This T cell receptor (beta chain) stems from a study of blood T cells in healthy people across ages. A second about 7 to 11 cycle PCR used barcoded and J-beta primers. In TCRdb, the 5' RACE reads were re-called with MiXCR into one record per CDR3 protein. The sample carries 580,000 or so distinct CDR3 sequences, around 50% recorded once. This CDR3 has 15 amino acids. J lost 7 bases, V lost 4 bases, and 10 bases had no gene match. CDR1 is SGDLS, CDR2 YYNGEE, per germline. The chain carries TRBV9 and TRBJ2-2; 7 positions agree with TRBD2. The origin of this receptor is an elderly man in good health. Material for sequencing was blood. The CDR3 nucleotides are TGTGCCAGCAGCTCTAAAAGCGGGGTTAGCGGGGAGCTGTTTTTT. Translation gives CASSSKSGVSGELFF.